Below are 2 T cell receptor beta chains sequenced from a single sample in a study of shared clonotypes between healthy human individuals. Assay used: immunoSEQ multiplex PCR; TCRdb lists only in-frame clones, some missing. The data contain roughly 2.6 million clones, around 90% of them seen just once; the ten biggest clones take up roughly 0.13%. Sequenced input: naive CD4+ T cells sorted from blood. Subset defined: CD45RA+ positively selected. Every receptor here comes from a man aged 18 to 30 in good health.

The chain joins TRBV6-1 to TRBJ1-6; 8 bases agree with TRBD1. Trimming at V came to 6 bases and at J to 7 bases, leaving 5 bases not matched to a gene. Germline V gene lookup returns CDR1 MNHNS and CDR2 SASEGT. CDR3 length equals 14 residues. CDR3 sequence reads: CASSPGQANSPLHF. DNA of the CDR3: TGTGCCAGCAGCCCGGGACAGGCGAATTCACCCCTCCACTTT.

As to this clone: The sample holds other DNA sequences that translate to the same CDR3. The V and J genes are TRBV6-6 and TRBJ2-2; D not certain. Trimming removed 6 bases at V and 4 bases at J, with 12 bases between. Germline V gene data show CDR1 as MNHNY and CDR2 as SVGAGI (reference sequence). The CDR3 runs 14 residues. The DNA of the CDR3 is TGTGCCAGCAGCCCCGCAGGCGGCACCGGGGAGCTGTTTTTT. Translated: CASSPAGGTGELFF.